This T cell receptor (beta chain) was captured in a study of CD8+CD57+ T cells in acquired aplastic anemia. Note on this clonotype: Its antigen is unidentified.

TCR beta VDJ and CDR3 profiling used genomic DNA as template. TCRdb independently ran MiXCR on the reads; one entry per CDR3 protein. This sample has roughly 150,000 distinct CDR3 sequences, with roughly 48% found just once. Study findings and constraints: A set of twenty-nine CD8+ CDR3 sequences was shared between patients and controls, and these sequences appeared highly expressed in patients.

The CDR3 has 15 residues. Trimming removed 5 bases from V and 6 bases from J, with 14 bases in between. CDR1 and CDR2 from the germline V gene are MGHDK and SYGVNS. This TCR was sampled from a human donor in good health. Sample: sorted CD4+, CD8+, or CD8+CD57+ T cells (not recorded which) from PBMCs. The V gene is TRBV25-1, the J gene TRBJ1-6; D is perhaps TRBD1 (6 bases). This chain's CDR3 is CASSTLTQGNSPLHF. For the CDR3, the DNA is TGTGCCAGCAGTACTCTAACACAGGGTAATTCACCCCTCCACTTT.